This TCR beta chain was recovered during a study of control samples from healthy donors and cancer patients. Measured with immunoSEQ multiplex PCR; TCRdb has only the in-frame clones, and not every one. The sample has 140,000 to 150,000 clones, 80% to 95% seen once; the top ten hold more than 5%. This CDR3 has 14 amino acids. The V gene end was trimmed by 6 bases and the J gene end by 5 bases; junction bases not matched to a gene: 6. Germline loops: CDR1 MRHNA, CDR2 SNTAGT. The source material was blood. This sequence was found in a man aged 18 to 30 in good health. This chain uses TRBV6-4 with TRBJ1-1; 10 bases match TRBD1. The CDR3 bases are TGTGCCAGCAGCACCGGGACAGGGGAGACTGAAGCTTTCTTT. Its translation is CASSTGTGETEAFF.